Presented here are 10 T cell receptor beta chains from one specimen sequenced in a study of cytomegalovirus exposure and HLA in healthy donors. Produced via immunoSEQ multiplex PCR; TCRdb's table is partial and in-frame only. The table records about 200,000 clones, about 79% of them present only once. The specimen sequenced was PBMCs. These receptors were obtained from a woman in her thirties in good health and CMV-seropositive.

V gene TRBV29-1 combines with J gene TRBJ1-2; D call uncertain. Trimming left V 4 bases short and J 8 bases short, with 14 bases between. CDR1 is SQVTM and CDR2 is ANQGSEA in the germline V gene. CDR3 length: 12 residues. The CDR3 DNA follows: TGCAGCGTTGGGGTTGCAACGAGGGGCTACACCTTC. This encodes CSVGVATRGYTF.

CDR3 amino acids: CASSITSGEYNEQFF. In DNA form, the CDR3 reads TGTGCCAGCAGTATCACTAGCGGGGAATACAATGAGCAGTTCTTC. The chain is built from TRBV6-6 and TRBJ2-1; 10 nucleotides match TRBD2. Losses at the gene ends were 5 bases for V and 4 bases for J; bases not matched to a gene: 5. Germline V gene sequence: CDR1 MNHNY, CDR2 SVGAGI (reference sequence). The CDR3 loop spans 15 amino acids.

The chain recombines TRBV9 with TRBJ1-3; D remains unclear. Between the trimmed V and J ends, which lost 3 bases and 4 bases, there was a span of 8 bases. The CDR3 runs to 13 residues. Germline assignment: CDR1 SGDLS and CDR2 YYNGEE. CDR3 sequence reads: CASSGNTGNTIYF. As DNA, the CDR3 is TGTGCCAGCAGCGGAAACACGGGAAACACCATATATTTT.

For this clone: Being one base from a much bigger clone, this may be a read error. Other nucleotide sequences from this sample produce the same CDR3. The rearrangement links TRBV7-9 to TRBJ1-1, with TRBD1 as a possible D gene (5 bases). V was pared by 3 bases and J by 1 base, with 6 bases between. The CDR3 is 13 amino acids. Germline V gene sequence: CDR1 SEHNR, CDR2 FQNEAQ (reference sequence). The CDR3 DNA sequence: TGTGCCAGCAGCTTCGGGGGGAACACTGAAGCTTTCTTT. This translates into CASSFGGNTEAFF.

V and J are TRBV10-3 and TRBJ2-2, with 7 nucleotides matching TRBD2. V lost 4 bases and J lost 4; bases outside the gene matches: 3. Germline V lookup: CDR1 ENHRY, CDR2 SYGVKD. This CDR3 is 14 amino acids long. The CDR3 DNA reads TGTGCCATCAGTGGACTAGCTGGCACCGGGGAGCTGTTTTTT. This sequence encodes CAISGLAGTGELFF.

The J gene is TRBJ1-1, the V gene TRBV5-1; 7 bases fit TRBD1. Germline V lookup: CDR1 SGHRS, CDR2 YFSETQ. V gave up 4 bases and J gave up 0 bases; unmatched junction bases: 6. The CDR3 extends over 15 amino acids. This chain's CDR3 is CASSTETGMNTEAFF. The CDR3 nucleotides read TGCGCCAGCAGCACAGAGACAGGGATGAACACTGAAGCTTTCTTT.

This clone was observed once. The rearrangement uses TRBV5-1 and TRBJ1-1; D unresolved. Trimming pared 4 bases from V and 0 bases from J, leaving 13 bases between. The CDR3 is 15 residues long. CDR1 SGHRS and CDR2 YFSETQ come from the germline V gene. CDR3: CASSALRSMNTEAFF. The CDR3 DNA follows: TGCGCCAGCAGCGCGTTACGGAGCATGAACACTGAAGCTTTCTTT.

This chain uses TRBV20-1 with TRBJ2-7; D remains unclear. The V end lost 6 bases, the J end lost 9 bases, and 15 bases lay between the germline ends. Germline assignment: CDR1 DFQATT and CDR2 SNEGSKA (reference sequence). The CDR3 is made up of 11 amino acids. CDR3 bases: TGCAGTGCGAAAATCAGACTCGGGCAGTACTTC. It specifies CSAKIRLGQYF.

CDR3 in DNA: TGCAGCGTTTACGTGACAGGAGGAAACACCATATATTTT. Translation gives CSVYVTGGNTIYF. V is TRBV29-1 and J is TRBJ1-3; D is perhaps TRBD1 (6 bases). Germline V CDR1 and CDR2: SQVTM, ANQGSEA. The V end was cut by 5 bases, the J end by 4 bases, with 12 bases between. CDR3 size: 13 residues.

The V call is TRBV27, the J call TRBJ2-7, with D perhaps TRBD2 (6 bases). Germline-derived CDR1 and CDR2 are MNHEY and SMNVEV (reference sequence). The CDR3 runs to 14 residues. The V and J ends lost 10 bases and 2 bases respectively, with 18 bases between them. The CDR3 spells CATASGLITYEQYF. CDR3 bases: TGTGCCACCGCGAGCGGGCTAATAACCTACGAGCAGTACTTC.